This entry lists 24 T cell receptor beta chains sequenced from one sample in a study of technical replicates of blood from a few donors (TCRdb year 2017). Library preparation was by the immunoSEQ multiplex PCR assay. The clones in this table, taken by TCRdb from immuneACCESS, are in-frame only. Not every clone is retained; where verified, under half of the shortfall comes from an unresolved V gene, and the cause of the rest is unknown. In all, the sample holds nearly 95,000 clones, and 90% to 97% of those were seen once. Of the sample, 0.36% is held by the ten largest clones. Sequencing was done on a sample of T cells isolated from PBMCs. The origin of the receptors is a human donor in good health.

J is TRBJ2-7 and V is TRBV9; D is perhaps TRBD2 (5 bases). V lost 0 bases and J lost 2, with 9 bases in between. The CDR3 sequence is 14 residues long. CDR1 SGDLS and CDR2 YYNGEE come from the germline V gene. As DNA, the CDR3 is TGTGCCAGCAGCGTAGACGGGGTACCCTACGAGCAGTACTTC. It codes for CASSVDGVPYEQYF. The variable domain in full, with the rest retrieved from reference TRBV9 and TRBJ2-7, is DSGVTQTPKHLITATGQRVTLRCSPRSGDLSVYWYQQSLDQGLQFLIQYYNGEERAKGNILERFSAQQFPDLHSELNLSSLELGDSALYFCASSVDGVPYEQYFGPGTRLTVT.

The rearrangement uses TRBV7-2 and TRBJ2-7, with D unresolved. The V gene's germline CDR1 is SGHTA and CDR2 FQGNSA. V lost 1 base to trimming and J lost 3 bases, with 7 bases between them. The length of the CDR3 is 13 residues. The CDR3 bases are TGTGCCAGCAGCTTAGGTGAGATCTACGAGCAGTACTTC. Encoded protein: CASSLGEIYEQYF.

This clone was counted a single time. V is TRBV7-3 and J is TRBJ2-5; 9 nucleotides line up with TRBD1. Trimming removed 5 bases from V and 6 bases from J; junction bases left unmatched: 7. The germline V gene has CDR1 SGHTA and CDR2 FQGTGA. This CDR3 contains 14 residues. CDR3 coding DNA: TGTGCCAGCAGCCCCGGACAGGGGAGAAAGACCCAGTACTTC. This encodes CASSPGQGRKTQYF.

The chain uses TRBV21-1 and TRBJ1-2; TRBD1, the D gene given by the table, was not confirmed from the DNA. TRBV21-1 is classified as a pseudogene. The CDR3 is made up of 13 amino acids. CDR3 amino acids: CASSHRQNYGYTF. For the CDR3, the DNA is TGTGCCAGCAGCCATCGACAGAACTATGGCTACACCTTC.

The V and J genes are TRBV6-5 and TRBJ1-1; no firm D call. The germline V gene has CDR1 MNHEY and CDR2 SVGAGI. The V gene lost 1 base and the J gene lost 1 base, with 7 bases spanning the gap. CDR3 size: 14 residues. Written as DNA, the CDR3 is TGTGCCAGCAGTTACTTAGACAAGAACACTGAAGCTTTCTTT. Translated: CASSYLDKNTEAFF.

The rearrangement uses TRBV9 and TRBJ2-5, with 8 bases aligning to TRBD2. The CDR3 is 17 amino acids. J gave up 5 bases and V 0 bases, and 12 bases lay outside the gene matches. The germline CDR1 and CDR2 sequences are SGDLS and YYNGEE. CDR3 in DNA: TGTGCCAGCAGCGTAGATCCGGGCGGGAGGACTTTGGAGACCCAGTACTTC. Protein: CASSVDPGGRTLETQYF.

The chain is built from TRBV6-5 and TRBJ2-1; 8 bases are a match to TRBD2. The trim removed 3 bases at V and 6 bases at J, leaving 4 bases unmatched. CDR3 size: 14 residues. Germline CDR1 reads MNHEY; CDR2 reads SVGAGI. CDR3 loop: CASSYGLASNEQFF. The CDR3 DNA reads as TGTGCCAGCAGTTATGGACTAGCCAGCAATGAGCAGTTCTTC.

The table lists this clone with a count of one. The rearrangement joins TRBV6-6 to TRBJ2-3; no clear D gene. Trimming shortened V by 11 bases and J by 6 bases, and 18 bases separated the two germline ends. The germline V gene encodes CDR1 MNHNY and CDR2 SVGAGI (reference sequence). CDR3 length: 13 residues. In DNA, the CDR3 is TGTGCCTCGAAGGATGGAGCAACGGATACGCAGTATTTT. As protein: CASKDGATDTQYF.

The rearrangement links TRBV4-1 to TRBJ2-2; the D is unclear. In germline, CDR1 is MGHRA, CDR2 YSYEKL. Trimming removed 5 bases at V and 4 bases at J, with 8 bases between. This CDR3 has 13 residues. The CDR3, as DNA: TGCGCCAGCAGCTTACAACGCACCGGGGAGCTGTTTTTT. Its translation is CASSLQRTGELFF.

The rearrangement links TRBV9 to TRBJ2-3; a weak D match, TRBD2 (7 bases). Trimming cost V 0 bases and J 6 bases, with 17 bases left between them. Germline-derived CDR1 and CDR2 are SGDLS and YYNGEE. The CDR3 runs to 16 residues. CDR3 in amino acids: CASSVGGAGLSDTQYF. The CDR3 bases are TGTGCCAGCAGCGTAGGGGGGGCGGGACTATCGGATACGCAGTATTTT.

The chain combines TRBV10-3 with TRBJ2-7, with 10 bases that match TRBD2. The CDR3 loop spans 15 amino acids. Germline values: CDR1 ENHRY, CDR2 SYGVKD. V was clipped by 3 bases and J by 6 bases; unmatched bases: 8. The chain's CDR3 is CAISDGLAGVGEQYF. Written as DNA, the CDR3 is TGTGCCATCAGTGACGGTCTAGCGGGAGTCGGCGAGCAGTACTTC.

This clone came up once. The V call is TRBV11-3, the J call TRBJ2-3; D is uncertain. The CDR3 contains 12 residues. Trimming removed 5 bases at V and 0 bases at J, with 3 bases between. Germline CDR1 SGHNT, CDR2 YENEEA. CDR3 region: CASSLSTDTQYF. The CDR3 region has the DNA TGTGCCAGCAGCCTTAGCACAGATACGCAGTATTTT.

The gene calls are TRBV27 and TRBJ2-3; D gene uncertain. Per germline, CDR1 MNHEY and CDR2 SMNVEV (reference sequence). The CDR3 is 15 residues long. Trimming shortened V by 5 bases and J by 0 bases, and 12 bases separated the two germline ends. CDR3 region: CASSGWSTSTDTQYF. CDR3 nucleotides: TGTGCCAGCAGTGGCTGGAGTACTAGCACAGATACGCAGTATTTT.

The V gene is TRBV4-1, the J gene TRBJ1-3, with 9 positions matching TRBD1. The CDR3 spans 16 residues. Germline values: CDR1 MGHRA, CDR2 YSYEKL. Germline trimming cut 3 bases from V and 4 bases from J; bases unmatched to any gene: 7. The CDR3 protein is CASSQEPDRGGNTIYF. CDR3 DNA sequence: TGCGCCAGCAGCCAGGAACCGGACAGGGGAGGAAACACCATATATTTT.

This clone was picked up one time. J is TRBJ2-5 and V is TRBV2; 9 nucleotides line up with TRBD1. The V segment lost 7 bases and the J segment 3 bases; nucleotides outside the gene matches: 6. The CDR3 runs 14 residues. Germline V gene data show CDR1 as SNHLY and CDR2 as FYNNEI. CDR3 nucleotide sequence: TGTGCCAGCATACAGGGGGCAGCAGAAGAGACCCAGTACTTC. It is translated as CASIQGAAEETQYF. The full variable domain, in which reference TRBV2 and TRBJ2-5 provide the parts outside the CDR3, is EPEVTQTPSHQVTQMGQEVILRCVPISNHLYFYWYRQILGQKVEFLVSFYNNEISEKSEIFDDQFSVERPDGSNFTLKIRSTKLEDSAMYFCASIQGAAEETQYFGPGTRLLVL.

V gene TRBV29-1 combines with J gene TRBJ1-5; D gene unclear. Germline V gene lookup returns CDR1 SQVTM and CDR2 ANQGSEA. The CDR3 is 14 amino acids. V was cut by 4 bases and J by 2 bases, with 12 bases left in between. The CDR3 sequence: CSVVLGEGNQPQHF. The CDR3 nucleotides are TGCAGCGTTGTGTTGGGTGAGGGCAATCAGCCCCAGCATTTT. The variable domain in full, with the rest retrieved from reference TRBV29-1 and TRBJ1-5, is SAVISQKPSRDICQRGTSLTIQCQVDSQVTMMFWYRQQPGQSLTLIATANQGSEATYESGFVIDKFPISRPNLTFSTLTVSNMSPEDSSIYLCSVVLGEGNQPQHFGDGTRLSIL.

The genes are TRBV27 and TRBJ2-1; 7 bases agree with TRBD1. Germline trimming cut 8 bases from V and 8 bases from J; bases unmatched to any gene: 12. Germline V lookup: CDR1 MNHEY, CDR2 SMNVEV (reference sequence). The CDR3 contains 14 residues. CDR3 loop: CASSDRISSDEQFF. The CDR3 region has the DNA TGTGCCAGCTCGGACAGGATTTCCAGCGATGAGCAGTTCTTC.

The chain links TRBV9 to TRBJ2-2; D is uncertain. This CDR3 has 15 amino acids. The V gene's germline CDR1 is SGDLS and CDR2 YYNGEE. V was pared by 4 bases and J by 1 base, with 11 bases between. The CDR3 nucleotides are TGTGCCAGCAGCCCAAGCGTGGTGAACACCGGGGAGCTGTTTTTT. Residues: CASSPSVVNTGELFF.

This sequence joins TRBV6-1 and TRBJ2-6, with 8 positions matching TRBD1. The CDR3 loop spans 15 amino acids. Germline trimming cut 4 bases from V and 2 bases from J; bases unmatched to any gene: 1. CDR1 MNHNS and CDR2 SASEGT come from the germline V gene. CDR3 nucleotides: TGTGCCAGCAGTGCACAGGGGGCTGGGGCCAACGTCCTGACTTTC. Its translation is CASSAQGAGANVLTF.

The rearrangement links TRBV19 to TRBJ2-7; a possible D gene is TRBD2 (5 bases). Trimming took 5 bases from V and 2 from J, leaving 13 bases between them. Germline V lookup: CDR1 LNHDA, CDR2 SQIVND (reference sequence). The CDR3 sequence is 14 residues long. This CDR3 is CASSLGIWTYEQYF. The CDR3 DNA sequence: TGTGCCAGTAGTCTCGGGATTTGGACCTACGAGCAGTACTTC.

The chain links TRBV4-3 to TRBJ2-7, with D possibly being TRBD1 (6 bases). Trimming pared 0 bases from V and 2 bases from J, leaving 11 bases between. The CDR3 sequence is 15 residues long. Looked up from germline, CDR1 is LGHNA and CDR2 is YSLEER. The CDR3 loop is CASSQDLGQPYEQYF. Written as DNA, the CDR3 is TGCGCCAGCAGCCAAGACCTCGGACAGCCCTACGAGCAGTACTTC.

The V call is TRBV27, the J call TRBJ2-3; TRBD1 agrees at 11 bases. This CDR3 region has 16 residues. V was clipped by 1 base and J by 2 bases; unmatched bases: 2. Germline V gives CDR1 MNHEY, CDR2 SMNVEV (reference sequence). Written as DNA, the CDR3 is TGTGCCAGCAGTTTATTCGGACAGGGGGCCACAGATACGCAGTATTTT. Amino acids: CASSLFGQGATDTQYF.

J is TRBJ2-7 and V is TRBV5-5; 9 positions agree with TRBD1. CDR1 is SGHKS and CDR2 is YYEKEE in the germline V gene (reference sequence). The CDR3 consists of 14 residues. V gave up 4 bases and J gave up 5 bases; unmatched junction bases: 7. In nucleotides, the CDR3 is TGTGCCAGCAGCCTATGGACAGGGGTCGACGAGCAGTACTTC. This gives the protein CASSLWTGVDEQYF.

The chain is built from TRBV6-6 and TRBJ2-2, with a possible D match to TRBD2 (6 bases). The CDR3 sequence is 14 residues long. Trimming left V 7 bases short and J 4 bases short, with 13 bases between. Looked up from germline, CDR1 is MNHNY and CDR2 is SVGAGI (reference sequence). The CDR3 coding sequence is TGTGCCAGCAAAACAAGGCGGGGCACCGGGGAGCTGTTTTTT. Its protein is CASKTRRGTGELFF.